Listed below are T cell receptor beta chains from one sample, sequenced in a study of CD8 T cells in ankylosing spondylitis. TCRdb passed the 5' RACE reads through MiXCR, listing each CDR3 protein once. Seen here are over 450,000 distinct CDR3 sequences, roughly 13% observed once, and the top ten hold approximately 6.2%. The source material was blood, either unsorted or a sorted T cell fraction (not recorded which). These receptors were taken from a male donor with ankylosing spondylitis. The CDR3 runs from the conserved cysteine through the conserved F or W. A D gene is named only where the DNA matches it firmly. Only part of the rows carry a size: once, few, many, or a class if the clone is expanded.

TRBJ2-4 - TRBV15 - TGTGCCACCAGAGCGAGAGACATAGCCAAAAACATTCAGTACTTC CATRARDIAKNIQYF
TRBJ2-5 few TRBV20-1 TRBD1 TGCAGTGCCCGTTCATGGGACAGGGTTAGAGGGGCAGAGACCCAGTACTTC CSARSWDRVRGAETQYF
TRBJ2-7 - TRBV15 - TGTGCCACCAGCAGGGCCGGACAGTCCTACGAGCAGTACTTC CATSRAGQSYEQYF
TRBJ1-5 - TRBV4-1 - TGCGCCAGCAGCCAAGAGCCAGGGCAACATAGCAATCAGCCCCAGCATTTT CASSQEPGQHSNQPQHF
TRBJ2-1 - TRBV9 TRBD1 TGTGCCACCAAATCCGGGACAGATTACAATGAGCAGTTCTTC CATKSGTDYNEQFF
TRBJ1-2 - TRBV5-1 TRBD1 TGCGCCAGCAGCTTGGGACAGGGGGCCGCTGGCTACACCTTC CASSLGQGAAGYTF
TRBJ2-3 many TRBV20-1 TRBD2 TGCAGTGCCGGACTAGGGAGCACAGATACGCAGTATTTT CSAGLGSTDTQYF
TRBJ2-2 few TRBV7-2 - TGTGCCAGCACCGTACTAACAGGGTTCACCGGGGAGCTGTTTTTT CASTVLTGFTGELFF
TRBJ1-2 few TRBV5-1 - TGCGCCAGCAGCCTCCTGGACGAGGCTGGCTACACCTTC CASSLLDEAGYTF
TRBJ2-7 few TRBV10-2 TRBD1 TGCGCCAGCAGTTCCACAGGGGGCGCGATCTACGAGCAGTACTTC CASSSTGGAIYEQYF
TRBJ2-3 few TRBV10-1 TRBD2 TGCGCCAGCAGAGAGCGGGAGGCCCCTCCGCGGACAGATACGCAGTATTTT CASREREAPPRTDTQYF
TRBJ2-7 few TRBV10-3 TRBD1 TGTGCCATCTCCCGTGACAGGGAATACGAGCAGTACTTC CAISRDREYEQYF
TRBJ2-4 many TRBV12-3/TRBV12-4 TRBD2 TGTGCCAGCTCCGGGACTAGTTTTACCCATCGTTTCATTCAGTACTTC CASSGTSFTHRFIQYF
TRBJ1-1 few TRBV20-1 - TGCAGTGCTACCCCGACAGAATTCAACACTGAAGCTTTCTTT CSATPTEFNTEAFF
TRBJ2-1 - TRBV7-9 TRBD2 TGTGCCAGCAGCTTAGCGAATCTAGCGGGTTCCAATGAGCAGTTCTTC CASSLANLAGSNEQFF
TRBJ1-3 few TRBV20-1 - TGCAGTGCTAATGACCTTAAAAATGGAAACACCATATATTTT CSANDLKNGNTIYF
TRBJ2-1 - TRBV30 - TGTGCCTGGACAAGGGAGGGAGGGGGATCCTACAATGAGCAGTTCTTC CAWTREGGGSYNEQFF
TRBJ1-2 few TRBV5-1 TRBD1 TGCGCCAGCAGCCCCGGGGACAGGGACTATGGCTACACCTTC CASSPGDRDYGYTF
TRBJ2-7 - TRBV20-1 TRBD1 TGCAGTGCTGGGACCCGACAGGGGTGGGGCGAGCAGTACTTC CSAGTRQGWGEQYF
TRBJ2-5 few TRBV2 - TGTGCCAGCAGTGGATCTAGCACCCAAGAGACCCAGTACTTC CASSGSSTQETQYF
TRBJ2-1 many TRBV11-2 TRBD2 TGTGCCAGCAGCTTACAGCGGGATGGCGATGAGCAGTTCTTC CASSLQRDGDEQFF
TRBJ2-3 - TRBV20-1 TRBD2 TGCAGTGCCAAACTAGCGGGGGCGGATACGCAGTATTTT CSAKLAGADTQYF
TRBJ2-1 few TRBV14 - TGTGCCAGCAGTGACAACTCCTACAATGAGCAGTTCTTC CASSDNSYNEQFF
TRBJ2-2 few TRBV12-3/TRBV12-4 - TGTGCCAGCAGTGCAATGAACACCGGGGAGCTGTTTTTT CASSAMNTGELFF
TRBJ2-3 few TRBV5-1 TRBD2 TGCGCCAGCAGCGATGGACTAGCGGGCTTAACAGATACGCAGTATTTT CASSDGLAGLTDTQYF
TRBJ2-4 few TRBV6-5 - TGTGCCAGCAGGGCCCGCGGAATGCACTTC CASRARGMHF
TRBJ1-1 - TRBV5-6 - TGTGCCAGCAGCTTTTGGATCATGAACACTGAAGCTTTCTTT CASSFWIMNTEAFF
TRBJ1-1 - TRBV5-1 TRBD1 TGCGCCAGCAGCGGGGGACAGGCTTTCCGTGAAGCTTTCTTT CASSGGQAFREAFF
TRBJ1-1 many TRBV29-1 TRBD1 TGCAGCGTTGAAGGGGACAGCCGGACTGAAGCTTTCTTT CSVEGDSRTEAFF
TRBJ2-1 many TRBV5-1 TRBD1 TGCGCCAGCAGCTTGGGACAGGGCGAAGTCAATGAGCAGTTCTTC CASSLGQGEVNEQFF
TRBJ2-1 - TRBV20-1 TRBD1 TGCAGTGCTAGAGGGACCGGGACAGAGCATTCGAACCCCTACAATGAGCAGTTCTTC CSARGTGTEHSNPYNEQFF
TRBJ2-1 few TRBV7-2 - TGTGCCAGCAGTAGCGGACCTTTCTCCTACAATGAGCAGTTCTTC CASSSGPFSYNEQFF
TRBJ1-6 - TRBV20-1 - TGCAGTGCTAGAGAACCGCAAGCCTATAATTCACCCCTCCACTTT CSAREPQAYNSPLHF
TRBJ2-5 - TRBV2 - TGTGCCGGAGAGGGGGGAGATGAGACCCAGTACTTC CAGEGGDETQYF
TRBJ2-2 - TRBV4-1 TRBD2 TGCGCCAGCAGCCGCGGACTAGCGGTAGACACCGGGGAGCCGTTTTTT CASSRGLAVDTGEPFF
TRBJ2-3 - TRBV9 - TGTGCCAGCAGCGTAGCTACGGGCCAGGGGTCTAGCACAGATACGCAGTATTTT CASSVATGQGSSTDTQYF
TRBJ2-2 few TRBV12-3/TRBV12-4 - TGTGCCAGCAGTCTAAGAGTTGGGGGGCCCGGGGAGCTGTTTTTT CASSLRVGGPGELFF
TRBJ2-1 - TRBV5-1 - TGCGCCAGCAGCTCCACTGCCCCAGGGACTTCCTACAATGAGCAGTTCTTC CASSSTAPGTSYNEQFF